The rows below give T cell receptor beta chains drawn from one sample of a study of neoadjuvant anti-PD-1 for oral cavity cancer. Generated by immunoSEQ multiplex PCR, the TCRdb table keeps only in-frame clones and is missing some. The table records about 13,000 clones, about 64% of them present only once. The material was PBMCs, obtained after nivolumab (anti-PD-1) treatment. These receptors were taken from a person aged 40-85 years with oral cavity squamous cell carcinoma. Each CDR3 is given with its conserved first and last residue. The order of the fields is clone size, J gene, V gene, D gene, CDR3 protein, CDR3 DNA. The D gene is left open where the match is weak. The size field is filled for only some rows; it gives once, few, many or a size class.

NA | TRBJ2-5 | TRBV14 | TRBD2 | CASSQAGLAGVETQYF | TGTGCCAGCAGCCAAGCGGGACTAGCGGGAGTAGAGACCCAGTACTTC
few | TRBJ2-2 | TRBV19 | NA | CASGGGELFF | TGTGCCTCCGGCGGGGGGGAGCTGTTTTTT
NA | TRBJ2-3 | TRBV5-6 | TRBD2 | CASSPGRQGSDTQYF | TGTGCCAGCAGCCCCGGGAGGCAGGGATCAGATACGCAGTATTTT
NA | TRBJ1-2 | TRBV19 | NA | CASSNTGGSAGYGYTF | TGTGCCAGTAGTAACACAGGTGGCTCCGCCGGATATGGCTACACCTTC
once | TRBJ2-6 | TRBV7-8 | NA | CASSLVWAAGANVLTF | TGTGCCAGCAGCTTAGTTTGGGCAGCTGGGGCCAACGTCCTGACTTTC
few | TRBJ2-2 | TRBV7-9 | TRBD2 | CASSLDVRERRTGELFF | TGTGCCAGCAGCTTAGACGTGCGGGAGAGAAGAACCGGGGAGCTGTTTTTT
NA | TRBJ1-1 | TRBV4-2 | NA | CASSQDGQGWAEAFF | TGTGCCAGCAGCCAAGATGGGCAGGGATGGGCTGAAGCTTTCTTT
NA | TRBJ1-1 | TRBV7-8 | TRBD1 | CASSLPARGFTEAFF | TGTGCCAGCAGCTTACCGGCCAGGGGGTTCACTGAAGCTTTCTTT
few | TRBJ2-3 | TRBV9 | NA | CASSDGLYTQYF | TGTGCCAGCAGTGACGGACTGTATACGCAGTATTTT
few | TRBJ1-2 | TRBV28 | NA | CASSLSARYGYTF | TGTGCCAGCAGTTTGTCTGCTCGTTATGGCTACACCTTC
NA | TRBJ1-5 | TRBV7-9 | NA | CASSWGNQPQHF | TGTGCCAGCTCATGGGGGAATCAGCCCCAGCATTTT
NA | TRBJ1-2 | TRBV2 | TRBD1 | CASSETRGPDGYTF | TGTGCCAGCAGTGAAACGAGGGGGCCCGACGGCTACACCTTC
NA | TRBJ2-7 | TRBV29-1 | NA | CSVVAAPSSYEQYF | TGCAGCGTTGTGGCAGCTCCAAGCTCCTACGAGCAGTACTTC
NA | TRBJ2-3 | TRBV10-3 | NA | CAISEQGPDTQYF | TGTGCCATCAGCGAACAGGGCCCAGATACGCAGTATTTT
NA | TRBJ2-2 | TRBV11-2 | NA | CASRLPATTGELFF | TGTGCCAGCAGACTACCGGCAACCACCGGGGAGCTGTTTTTT
NA | TRBJ1-1 | TRBV5-4 | TRBD1 | CASSPGQGMNTEAFF | TGTGCCAGCAGCCCAGGACAGGGGATGAACACTGAAGCTTTCTTT
NA | TRBJ2-1 | TRBV6-4 | TRBD2 | CASRQAPGGEQFF | TGTGCCAGCAGACAGGCCCCGGGGGGTGAGCAGTTCTTC
NA | TRBJ2-7 | TRBV5-4 | NA | CASSLRGEDEQYF | TGTGCCAGCAGCTTGAGGGGAGAGGACGAGCAGTACTTC
NA | TRBJ1-5 | TRBV5-8 | TRBD1 | CASSLGRGLGSNQPQHF | TGTGCCAGCAGCTTGGGCAGGGGGCTAGGTAGCAATCAGCCCCAGCATTTT
few | TRBJ2-3 | TRBV19 | NA | CASTAEAGPTYTQYF | TGTGCCAGTACCGCGGAGGCAGGGCCCACCTATACGCAGTATTTT
NA | TRBJ2-7 | TRBV29-1 | NA | CSVQITYEQYF | TGCAGCGTGCAGATTACCTACGAGCAGTACTTC
NA | TRBJ2-5 | TRBV2 | TRBD2 | CASSGPLGGSWETQYF | TGTGCCAGCAGTGGCCCCCTGGGGGGGAGTTGGGAGACCCAGTACTTC
NA | TRBJ2-7 | TRBV7-9 | TRBD2 | CASSSGGTYEQYF | TGTGCCAGCAGCTCCGGGGGGACCTACGAGCAGTACTTC
once | TRBJ1-1 | TRBV29-1 | NA | CSVERQGNTEAFF | TGCAGCGTTGAGCGGCAGGGGAACACTGAAGCTTTCTTT
NA | TRBJ2-1 | TRBV7-6 | TRBD2 | CASSKLAASSYNEQFF | TGTGCCAGCAGCAAACTAGCGGCCAGCTCCTACAATGAGCAGTTCTTC
NA | TRBJ2-5 | TRBV2 | NA | CASTSGTQYF | TGTGCCAGCACCTCGGGGACCCAGTACTTC
NA | TRBJ2-1 | TRBV10-3 | NA | CAISESGGNEQFF | TGTGCCATCAGTGAGTCGGGAGGCAATGAGCAGTTCTTC
few | TRBJ2-3 | TRBV14 | TRBD2 | CASSQDASGTTDTQYF | TGTGCCAGCAGCCAAGATGCTAGCGGGACCACAGATACGCAGTATTTT
NA | TRBJ2-2 | TRBV11-2 | NA | CASSLLLGGGRTGELFF | TGTGCCAGCAGCTTACTCCTCGGGGGCGGTCGGACCGGGGAGCTGTTTTTT
NA | TRBJ2-1 | TRBV20-1 | NA | CSGHSFSEQFF | TGCAGTGGTCACAGTTTTAGTGAGCAGTTCTTC
NA | TRBJ1-4 | TRBV4-2 | TRBD1 | CASSHPGAGGEKLFF | TGTGCCAGCAGCCATCCAGGGGCAGGGGGCGAAAAACTGTTTTTT
NA | TRBJ2-1 | TRBV5-6 | TRBD1 | CASSREQGVNEQFF | TGTGCCAGCAGTAGGGAACAGGGGGTCAATGAGCAGTTCTTC